This T cell receptor beta chain originates from a study of CXCR3-negative and CXCR3-positive naive CD8 T cells. Study results and limitations: When CXCR3-positive naive cells were set against CXCR3-negative naive cells, the former had more hydrophobic TRB CDR3s.

As to this clonotype: What it binds is unknown.

Each TRB cDNA library was prepared by 5' RACE (with UMI labels). TCRdb reprocessed the 5' RACE reads; each CDR3 protein has one entry and no DNA is given. The table for this sample gives tens of thousands of distinct CDR3 sequences. Triplicates of about 300,000 cells were sorted from each CD8+ T cell subset. Naive CD8+ T cells showed CD45RO-CCR7+CD27+CD95-. The sequence came from a human donor in good health. Some clones in this sample may be carry-over from other donors' samples. Sequencing was carried out using naive CXCR3+ CD8+ T cells from blood. Specified subset: CD45RO-CCR7+CD27+CD95- naive CD8+ T cells expressing CXCR3 (TNR3+).

The chain's CDR3 is CASSLSSGQGYTF. V and J are TRBV27 and TRBJ1-2; TCRdb gives TRBD1 as the D gene, but with no DNA this cannot be confirmed. The length of the CDR3 is 13 residues. CDR1 and CDR2 from the germline V gene are MNHEY and SMNVEV (reference sequence).